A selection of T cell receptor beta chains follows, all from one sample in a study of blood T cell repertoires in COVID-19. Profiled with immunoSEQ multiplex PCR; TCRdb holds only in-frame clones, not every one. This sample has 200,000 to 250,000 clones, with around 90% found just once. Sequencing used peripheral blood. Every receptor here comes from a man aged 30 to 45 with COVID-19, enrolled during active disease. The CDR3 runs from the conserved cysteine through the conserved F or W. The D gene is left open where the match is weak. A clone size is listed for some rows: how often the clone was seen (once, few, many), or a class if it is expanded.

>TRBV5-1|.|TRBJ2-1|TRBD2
CASSPLAGQMQFF
TGCGCCAGCAGCCCGCTAGCGGGACAAATGCAGTTCTTC
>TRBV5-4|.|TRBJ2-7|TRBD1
CASSLGDRGRREQYF
TGTGCCAGCAGCTTGGGGGACAGGGGACGGCGCGAGCAGTACTTC
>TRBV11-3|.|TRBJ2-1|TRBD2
CASSLAGGYNEQFF
TGTGCCAGCTCCCTAGCGGGGGGCTACAATGAGCAGTTCTTC
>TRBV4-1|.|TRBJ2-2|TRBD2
CASSQERTSGDTGELFF
TGCGCCAGCAGCCAAGAAAGGACTAGCGGCGACACCGGGGAGCTGTTTTTT
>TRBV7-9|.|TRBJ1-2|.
CASTLGGAVGYTF
TGTGCCAGCACCCTGGGGGGGGCCGTAGGCTACACCTTC
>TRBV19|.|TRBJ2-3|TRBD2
CASSPGTSGRTDTQYF
TGTGCCAGTAGTCCAGGGACTAGCGGGCGCACAGATACGCAGTATTTT
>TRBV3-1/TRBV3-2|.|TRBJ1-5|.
CASSQDRYQPQHF
TGTGCCAGCAGCCAAGATCGGTACCAGCCCCAGCATTTT
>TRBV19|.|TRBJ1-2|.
CASSIGQGRSGYTF
TGTGCCAGTAGTATAGGGCAGGGCAGGAGTGGCTACACCTTC
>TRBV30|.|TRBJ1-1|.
CAWSRGLDTEAFF
TGTGCCTGGAGTCGAGGGCTCGACACTGAAGCTTTCTTT
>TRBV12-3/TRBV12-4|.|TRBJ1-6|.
CASSPGDSPLHF
TGTGCCAGCAGTCCAGGGGATTCACCCCTCCACTTT
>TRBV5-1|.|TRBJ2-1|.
CASSSNTGLTYNEQFF
TGCGCCAGCAGCTCGAATACAGGGTTGACCTACAATGAGCAGTTCTTC
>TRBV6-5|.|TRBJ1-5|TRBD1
CASKDRGPNQPQHF
TGTGCCAGCAAGGACAGGGGGCCTAATCAGCCCCAGCATTTT
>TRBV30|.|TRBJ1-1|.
CAWSEGMNTEAFF
TGTGCCTGGAGCGAGGGAATGAACACTGAAGCTTTCTTT
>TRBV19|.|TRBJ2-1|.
CASSQGGSYNEQFF
TGTGCCAGTAGCCAGGGGGGCTCCTACAATGAGCAGTTCTTC
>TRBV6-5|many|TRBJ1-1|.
CASSPFYMNTEAFF
TGTGCCAGCAGTCCTTTTTATATGAACACTGAAGCTTTCTTT
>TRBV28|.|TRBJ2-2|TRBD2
CASSLIPTSGGASGELFF
TGTGCCAGCAGTTTAATTCCGACTAGCGGGGGGGCCTCCGGGGAGCTGTTTTTT
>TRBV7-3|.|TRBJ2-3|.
CASSLESTDTQYF
TGTGCCAGCAGCTTAGAGAGCACAGATACGCAGTATTTT
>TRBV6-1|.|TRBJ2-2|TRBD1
CASSEAGWDRGQRGELFF
TGTGCCAGCAGTGAAGCGGGGTGGGACAGGGGGCAACGCGGGGAGCTGTTTTTT
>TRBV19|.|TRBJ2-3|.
CASSTRTSTDTQYF
TGTGCCAGTAGTACCAGGACTAGCACAGATACGCAGTATTTT
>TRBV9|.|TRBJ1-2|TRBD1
CASSLNRDRAHNYGYTF
TGTGCCAGCAGCCTCAACCGGGACAGGGCACATAACTATGGCTACACCTTC
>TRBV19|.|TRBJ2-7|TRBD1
CASSRTGGVYEQYF
TGTGCCAGTAGTAGGACAGGGGGCGTTTACGAGCAGTACTTC
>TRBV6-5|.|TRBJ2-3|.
CASSPRTTSDTQYF
TGTGCCAGCAGCCCCCGGACTACTTCAGATACGCAGTATTTT
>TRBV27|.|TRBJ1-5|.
CASSLGHIQPQHF
TGTGCCAGCAGTCTCGGACACATTCAGCCCCAGCATTTT
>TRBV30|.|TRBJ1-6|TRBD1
CAWSVGDRGNSPLHF
TGTGCCTGGAGTGTGGGGGACAGGGGCAATTCACCCCTCCACTTT
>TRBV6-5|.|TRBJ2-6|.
CASRTQGVGANVLTF
TGTGCCAGCAGGACCCAAGGGGTGGGGGCCAACGTCCTGACTTTC
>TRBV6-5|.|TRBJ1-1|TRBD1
CASSRDRVGTEAFF
TGTGCCAGCAGTCGGGACAGGGTCGGTACTGAAGCTTTCTTT
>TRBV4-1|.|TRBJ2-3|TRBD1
CASSQEGQSGWGTDTQYF
TGCGCCAGCAGCCAAGAGGGACAGTCAGGGTGGGGCACAGATACGCAGTATTTT
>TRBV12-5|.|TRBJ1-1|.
CASGFGNGRLNTEAFF
.
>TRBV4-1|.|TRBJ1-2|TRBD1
CASSQGIGQDYGYTF
TGCGCCAGCAGCCAAGGTATAGGACAGGACTATGGCTACACCTTC
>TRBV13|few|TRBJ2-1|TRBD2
CASSSFGLAGGSYNEQFF
TGTGCCAGCAGCTCGTTCGGACTAGCGGGGGGCTCCTACAATGAGCAGTTCTTC
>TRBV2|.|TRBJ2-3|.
CASSPLDTQYF
TGTGCCAGCAGTCCTCTCGATACGCAGTATTTT
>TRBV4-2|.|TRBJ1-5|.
CASSQDSRGNQPQHF
TGTGCCAGCAGCCAAGATTCCCGGGGTAATCAGCCCCAGCATTTT
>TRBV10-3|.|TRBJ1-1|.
CAISLRMNTEAFF
TGTGCCATCAGCTTGAGGATGAACACTGAAGCTTTCTTT
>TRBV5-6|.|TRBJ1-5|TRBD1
CASSLGQGDQPQHF
TGTGCCAGCAGCTTGGGGCAGGGGGACCAGCCCCAGCATTTT
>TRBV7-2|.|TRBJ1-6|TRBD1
CASSLRPLQGNSPLHF
TGTGCCAGCAGCCTCCGTCCGTTACAGGGGAATTCACCCCTCCACTTT
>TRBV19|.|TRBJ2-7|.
CASSIDGTPLYEQYF
TGTGCCAGTAGTATTGACGGGACACCGCTCTACGAGCAGTACTTC
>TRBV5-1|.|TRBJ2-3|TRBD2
CASSLESLAGARTDTQYF
TGCGCCAGCAGCCTAGAGTCTCTAGCGGGGGCTCGTACAGATACGCAGTATTTT
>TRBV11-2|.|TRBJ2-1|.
CASSLNAPRSNEQFF
TGTGCCAGCAGCTTAAACGCCCCGAGGTCCAATGAGCAGTTCTTC
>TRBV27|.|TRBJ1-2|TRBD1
CASSIDERTGGDYGYTF
TGTGCCAGCAGTATCGACGAAAGGACAGGGGGCGACTATGGCTACACCTTC
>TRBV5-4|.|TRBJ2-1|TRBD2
CASSSGGSSYNEQFF
TGTGCCAGCAGTTCGGGGGGGAGCTCCTACAATGAGCAGTTCTTC
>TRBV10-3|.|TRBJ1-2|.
CAISENRVRLGLGSYGYTF
TGTGCCATCAGTGAGAACAGGGTGCGGCTTGGCTTGGGCTCCTATGGCTACACCTTC
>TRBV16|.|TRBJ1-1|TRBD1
CASSHGGQGGTEAFF
TGTGCCAGCAGCCACGGGGGACAGGGAGGTACTGAAGCTTTCTTT
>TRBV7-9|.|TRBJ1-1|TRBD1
CASSRGGAGTEAFF
TGTGCCAGCAGCAGAGGGGGCGCTGGCACTGAAGCTTTCTTT
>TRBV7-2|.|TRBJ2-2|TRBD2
CASSLPRALAGNTGELFF
TGTGCCAGCAGCTTACCGCGGGCACTAGCGGGAAACACCGGGGAGCTGTTTTTT
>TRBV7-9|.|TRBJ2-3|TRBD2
CASSSRTSGDSDTQYF
TGTGCCAGCAGCTCTCGGACTAGCGGGGATTCAGATACGCAGTATTTT
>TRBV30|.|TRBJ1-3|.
CAWGIGGNTIYF
TGTGCCTGGGGGATCGGTGGAAACACCATATATTTT
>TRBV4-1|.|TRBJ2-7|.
CASSLVAGYEQYF
TGCGCCAGCAGCCTAGTGGCAGGGTACGAACAGTACTTC
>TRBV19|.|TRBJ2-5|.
CASSLGRAETQYF
TGTGCCAGTAGCCTGGGGAGAGCGGAGACCCAGTACTTC
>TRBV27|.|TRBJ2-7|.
CASSPPGQIYEQYF
TGTGCCAGCAGTCCGCCCGGACAGATCTACGAGCAGTACTTC
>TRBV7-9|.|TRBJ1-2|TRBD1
CASSQGQGGNYGYTF
TGTGCCAGCAGCCAAGGACAGGGTGGAAACTATGGCTACACCTTC
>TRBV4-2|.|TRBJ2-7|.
CASSLPSGGSYEQYF
TGTGCCAGCAGTCTGCCCAGTGGCGGATCCTACGAGCAGTACTTC
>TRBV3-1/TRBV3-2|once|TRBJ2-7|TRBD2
CASRPGGSYEQYF
TGTGCCAGCAGGCCCGGGGGGTCCTACGAGCAGTACTTC
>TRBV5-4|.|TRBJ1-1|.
CASSLETAVAEAFF
TGTGCCAGCAGCTTGGAGACAGCCGTCGCTGAAGCTTTCTTT
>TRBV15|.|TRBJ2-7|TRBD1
CATQQGAEAYEQYF
TGTGCCACGCAACAGGGGGCAGAGGCCTACGAGCAGTACTTC